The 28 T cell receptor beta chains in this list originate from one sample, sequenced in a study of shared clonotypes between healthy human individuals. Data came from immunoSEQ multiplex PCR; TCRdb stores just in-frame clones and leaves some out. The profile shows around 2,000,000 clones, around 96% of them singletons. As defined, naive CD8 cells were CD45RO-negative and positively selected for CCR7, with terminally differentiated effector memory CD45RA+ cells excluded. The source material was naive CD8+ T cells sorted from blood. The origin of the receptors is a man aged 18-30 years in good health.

The CDR3 loop is CATSRVEAGVFTDTQYF. The CDR3 nucleotides are TGTGCCACCAGCAGAGTGGAGGCTGGGGTTTTCACAGATACGCAGTATTTT. V gene TRBV15 combines with J gene TRBJ2-3; the D gene is possibly TRBD2 (5 bases). CDR3 length: 17 amino acids. Germline V lookup: CDR1 LNHNV, CDR2 YYDKDF (reference sequence). Deletions cut 1 base from V and 2 bases from J, with 16 bases between.

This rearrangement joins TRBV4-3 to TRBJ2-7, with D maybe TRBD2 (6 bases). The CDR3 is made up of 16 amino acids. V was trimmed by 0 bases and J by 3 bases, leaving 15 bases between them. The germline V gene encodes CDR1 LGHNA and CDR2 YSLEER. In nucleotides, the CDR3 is TGCGCCAGCAGCCAAGATCAGTCGGGAGATGTCTACGAGCAGTACTTC. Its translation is CASSQDQSGDVYEQYF.

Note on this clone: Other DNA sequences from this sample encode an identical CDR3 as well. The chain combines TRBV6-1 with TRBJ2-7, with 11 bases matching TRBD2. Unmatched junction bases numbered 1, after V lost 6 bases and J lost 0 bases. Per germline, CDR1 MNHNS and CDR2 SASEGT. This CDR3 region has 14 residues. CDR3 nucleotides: TGTGCCAGCAGCCTAGCGGGAGGCTCCTACGAGCAGTACTTC. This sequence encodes CASSLAGGSYEQYF.

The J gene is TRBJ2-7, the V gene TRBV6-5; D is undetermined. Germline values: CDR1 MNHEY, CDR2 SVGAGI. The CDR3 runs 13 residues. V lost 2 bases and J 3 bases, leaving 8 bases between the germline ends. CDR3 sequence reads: CASSYESHYEQYF. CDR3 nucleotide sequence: TGTGCCAGCAGTTACGAGAGCCACTACGAGCAGTACTTC.

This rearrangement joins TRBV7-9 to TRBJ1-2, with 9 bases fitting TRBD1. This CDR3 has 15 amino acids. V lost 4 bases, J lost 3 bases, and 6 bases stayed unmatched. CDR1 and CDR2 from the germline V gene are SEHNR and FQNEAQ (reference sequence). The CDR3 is CASSWGQGGDYGYTF. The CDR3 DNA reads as TGTGCCAGCAGCTGGGGACAGGGCGGGGACTATGGCTACACCTTC.

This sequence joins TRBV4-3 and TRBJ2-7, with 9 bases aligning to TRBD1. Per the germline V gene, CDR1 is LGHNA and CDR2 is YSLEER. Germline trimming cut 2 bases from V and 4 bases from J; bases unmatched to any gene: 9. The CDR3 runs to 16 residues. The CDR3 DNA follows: TGCGCCAGCAGCCAAACTACCCCGGGACAGGGTTACGAGCAGTACTTC. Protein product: CASSQTTPGQGYEQYF.

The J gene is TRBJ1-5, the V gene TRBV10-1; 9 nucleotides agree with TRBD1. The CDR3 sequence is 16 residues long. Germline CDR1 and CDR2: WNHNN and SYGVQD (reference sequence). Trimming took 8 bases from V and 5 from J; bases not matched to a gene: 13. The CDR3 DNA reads TGCGCCAGCCGGGACAGGGTGGCTAGCAACCATCAGCCCCAGCATTTT. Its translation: CASRDRVASNHQPQHF.

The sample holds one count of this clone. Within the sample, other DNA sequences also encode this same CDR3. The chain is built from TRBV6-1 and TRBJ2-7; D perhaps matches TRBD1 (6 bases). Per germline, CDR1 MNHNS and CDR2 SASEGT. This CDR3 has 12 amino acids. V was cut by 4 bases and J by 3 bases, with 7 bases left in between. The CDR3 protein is CASSGGGYEQYF. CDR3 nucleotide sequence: TGTGCCAGCAGTGGAGGGGGCTACGAGCAGTACTTC.

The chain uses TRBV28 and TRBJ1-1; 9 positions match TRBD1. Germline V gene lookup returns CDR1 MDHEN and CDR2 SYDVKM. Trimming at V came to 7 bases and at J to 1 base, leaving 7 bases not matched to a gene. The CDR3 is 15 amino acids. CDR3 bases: TGTGCCAGCAACTTACAGGGGGCCACGAACACTGAAGCTTTCTTT. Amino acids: CASNLQGATNTEAFF.

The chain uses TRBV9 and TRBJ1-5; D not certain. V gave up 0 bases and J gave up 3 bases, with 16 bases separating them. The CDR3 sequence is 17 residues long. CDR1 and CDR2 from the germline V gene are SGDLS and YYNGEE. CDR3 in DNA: TGTGCCAGCAGCGTAGTAGGAGTTCCCACTCCCAATCAGCCCCAGCATTTT. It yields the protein CASSVVGVPTPNQPQHF.

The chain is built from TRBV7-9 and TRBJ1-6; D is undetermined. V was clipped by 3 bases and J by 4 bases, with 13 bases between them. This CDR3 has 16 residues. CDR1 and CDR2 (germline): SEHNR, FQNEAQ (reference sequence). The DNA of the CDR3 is TGTGCCAGCAGCTTCCAGGAAATAGTTTATAATTCACCCCTCCACTTT. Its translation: CASSFQEIVYNSPLHF.

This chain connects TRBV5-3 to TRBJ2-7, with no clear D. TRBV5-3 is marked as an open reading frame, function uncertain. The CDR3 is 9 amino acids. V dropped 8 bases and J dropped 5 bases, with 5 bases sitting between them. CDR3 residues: CARLHEQYF. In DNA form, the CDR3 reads TGTGCCAGGCTTCACGAGCAGTACTTC.

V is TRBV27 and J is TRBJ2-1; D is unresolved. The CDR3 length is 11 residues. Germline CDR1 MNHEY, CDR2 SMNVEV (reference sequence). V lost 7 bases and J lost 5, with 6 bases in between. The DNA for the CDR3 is TGTGCCAGCATGGGTCACAATGAGCAGTTCTTC. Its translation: CASMGHNEQFF.

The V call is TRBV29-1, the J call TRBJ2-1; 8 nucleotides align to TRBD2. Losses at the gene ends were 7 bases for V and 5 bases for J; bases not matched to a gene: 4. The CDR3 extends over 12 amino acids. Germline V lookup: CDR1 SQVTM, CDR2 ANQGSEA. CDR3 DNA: TGCAGCGGCGGGACTAGTGACAATGAGCAGTTCTTC. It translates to CSGGTSDNEQFF.

The DNA of the CDR3 is TGTGCCAGCAGGGACAGGGTCTCCTACTTTTACGAGCAGTACTTC. The encoded protein is CASRDRVSYFYEQYF. The chain is built from TRBV2 and TRBJ2-7, with 8 bases lining up with TRBD1. With 6 bases clipped from V and 4 bases from J, the junction kept 11 bases outside the gene matches. CDR1 SNHLY and CDR2 FYNNEI come from the germline V gene. This CDR3 is 15 amino acids long.

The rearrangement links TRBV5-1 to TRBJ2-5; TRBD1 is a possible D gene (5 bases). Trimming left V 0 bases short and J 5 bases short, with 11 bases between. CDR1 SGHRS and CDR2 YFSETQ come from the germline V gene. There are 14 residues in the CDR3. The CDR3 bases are TGCGCCAGCAGCTTGGTTGGGGCCGACGAGACCCAGTACTTC. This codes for CASSLVGADETQYF.

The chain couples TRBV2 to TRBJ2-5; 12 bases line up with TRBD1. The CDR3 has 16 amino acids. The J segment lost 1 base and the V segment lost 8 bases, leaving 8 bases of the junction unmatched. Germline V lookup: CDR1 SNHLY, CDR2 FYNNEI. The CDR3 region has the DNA TGTGCCAGCCGCCAGGGACAGGGGGCATTCCAAGAGACCCAGTACTTC. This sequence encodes CASRQGQGAFQETQYF.

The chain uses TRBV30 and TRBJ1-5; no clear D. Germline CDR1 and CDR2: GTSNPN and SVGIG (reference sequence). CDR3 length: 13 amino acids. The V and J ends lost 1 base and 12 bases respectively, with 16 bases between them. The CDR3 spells CAWSGPIQRLQHF. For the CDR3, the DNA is TGTGCCTGGAGTGGACCCATCCAAAGACTCCAGCATTTT.

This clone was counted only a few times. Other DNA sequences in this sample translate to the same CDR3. The DNA of the CDR3 is TGCAGTGCTAGAGATGGGTACGAGCAGTACTTC. It codes for CSARDGYEQYF. The rearrangement joins TRBV20-1 to TRBJ2-7; D unresolved. Trimming stripped 0 bases from V and 4 bases from J, with 4 bases between. Germline V CDR1 and CDR2: DFQATT, SNEGSKA (reference sequence). This CDR3 contains 11 residues.

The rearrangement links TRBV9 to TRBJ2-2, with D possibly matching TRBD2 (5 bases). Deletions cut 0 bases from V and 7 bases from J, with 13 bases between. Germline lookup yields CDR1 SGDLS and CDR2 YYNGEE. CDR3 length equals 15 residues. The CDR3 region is CASSVDDYHLGELFF. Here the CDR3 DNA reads TGTGCCAGCAGCGTAGATGACTACCACCTCGGGGAGCTGTTTTTT.

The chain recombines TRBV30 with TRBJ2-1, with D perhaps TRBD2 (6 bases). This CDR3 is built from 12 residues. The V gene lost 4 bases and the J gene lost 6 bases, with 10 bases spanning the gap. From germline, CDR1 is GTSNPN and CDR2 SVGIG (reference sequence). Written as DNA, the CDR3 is TGTGCCTGGATTGCGGAGGGCAATGAGCAGTTCTTC. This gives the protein CAWIAEGNEQFF.

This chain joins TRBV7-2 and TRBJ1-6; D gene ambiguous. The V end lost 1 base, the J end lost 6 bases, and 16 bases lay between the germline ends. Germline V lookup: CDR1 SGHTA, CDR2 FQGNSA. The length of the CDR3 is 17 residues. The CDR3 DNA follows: TGTGCCAGCAGCTTAGAAGGCGGCCCTAGGGTTAATTCACCCCTCCACTTT. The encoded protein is CASSLEGGPRVNSPLHF.

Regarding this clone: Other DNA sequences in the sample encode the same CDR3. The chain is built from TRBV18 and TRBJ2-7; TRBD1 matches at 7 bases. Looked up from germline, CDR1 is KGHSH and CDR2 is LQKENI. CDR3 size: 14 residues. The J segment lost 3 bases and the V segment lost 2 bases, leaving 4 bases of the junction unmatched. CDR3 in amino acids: CASSPSGTVYEQYF. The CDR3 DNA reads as TGTGCCAGCTCACCATCCGGGACAGTCTACGAGCAGTACTTC.

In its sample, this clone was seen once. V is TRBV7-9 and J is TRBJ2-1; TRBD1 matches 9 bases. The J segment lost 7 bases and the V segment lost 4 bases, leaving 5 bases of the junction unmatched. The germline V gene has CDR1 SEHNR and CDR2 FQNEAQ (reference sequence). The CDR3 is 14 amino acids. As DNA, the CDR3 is TGTGCCAGCAGCTCTGGGACAGGGTGGAATGAGCAGTTCTTC. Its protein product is CASSSGTGWNEQFF.

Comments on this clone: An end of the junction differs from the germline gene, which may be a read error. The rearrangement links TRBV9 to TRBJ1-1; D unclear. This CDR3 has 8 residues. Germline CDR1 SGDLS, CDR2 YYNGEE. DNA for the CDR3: TGTGCCAGCAGCCCGTATCTCTTT. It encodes CASSPYLF.

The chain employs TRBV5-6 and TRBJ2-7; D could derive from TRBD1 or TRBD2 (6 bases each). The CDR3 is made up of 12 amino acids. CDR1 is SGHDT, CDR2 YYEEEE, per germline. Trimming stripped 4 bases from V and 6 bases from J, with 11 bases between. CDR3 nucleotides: TGTGCCAGCAGCGGGGGGCGTCCCGAGCAGTACTTC. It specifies CASSGGRPEQYF.

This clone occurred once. CDR3 loop: CASSRGIGMGQYF. As DNA, the CDR3 is TGTGCCAGCAGTCGAGGGATTGGGATGGGGCAGTACTTC. This chain uses TRBV25-1 with TRBJ2-7, with D tentatively TRBD2 (5 bases). The length of the CDR3 is 13 residues. V lost 5 bases and J 9 bases, leaving 17 bases between the germline ends. Germline CDR1 reads MGHDK; CDR2 reads SYGVNS.

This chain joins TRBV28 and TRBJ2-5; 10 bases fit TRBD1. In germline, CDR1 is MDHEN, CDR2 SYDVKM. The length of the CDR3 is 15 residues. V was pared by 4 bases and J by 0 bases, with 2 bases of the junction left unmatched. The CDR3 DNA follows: TGTGCCAGCAGTTCCGGGACAGGGGACCAAGAGACCCAGTACTTC. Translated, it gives CASSSGTGDQETQYF.